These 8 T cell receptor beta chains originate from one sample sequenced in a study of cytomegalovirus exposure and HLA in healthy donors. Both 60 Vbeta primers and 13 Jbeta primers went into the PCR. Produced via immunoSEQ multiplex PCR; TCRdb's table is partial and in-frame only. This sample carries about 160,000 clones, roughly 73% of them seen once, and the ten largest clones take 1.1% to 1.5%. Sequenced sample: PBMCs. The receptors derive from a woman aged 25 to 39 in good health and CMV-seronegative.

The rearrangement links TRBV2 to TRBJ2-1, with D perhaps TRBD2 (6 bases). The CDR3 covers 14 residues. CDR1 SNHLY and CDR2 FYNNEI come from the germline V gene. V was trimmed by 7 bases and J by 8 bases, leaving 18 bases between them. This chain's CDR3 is CASMEGTIEDEQFF. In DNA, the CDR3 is TGTGCCAGCATGGAGGGGACGATCGAGGATGAGCAGTTCTTC.

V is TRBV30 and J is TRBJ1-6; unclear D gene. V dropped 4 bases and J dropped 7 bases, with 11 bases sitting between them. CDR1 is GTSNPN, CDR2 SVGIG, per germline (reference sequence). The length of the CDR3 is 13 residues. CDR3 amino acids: CAWNPSENSPLHF. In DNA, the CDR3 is TGTGCCTGGAACCCTTCGGAGAATTCACCCCTCCACTTT.

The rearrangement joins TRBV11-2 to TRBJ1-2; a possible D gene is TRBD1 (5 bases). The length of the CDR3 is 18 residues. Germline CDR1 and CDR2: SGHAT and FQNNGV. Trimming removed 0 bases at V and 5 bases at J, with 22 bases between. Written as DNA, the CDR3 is TGTGCCAGCAGCTTAGAGGGTCAAGCCAGGGAGGATTCGTATGGCTACACCTTC. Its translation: CASSLEGQAREDSYGYTF.

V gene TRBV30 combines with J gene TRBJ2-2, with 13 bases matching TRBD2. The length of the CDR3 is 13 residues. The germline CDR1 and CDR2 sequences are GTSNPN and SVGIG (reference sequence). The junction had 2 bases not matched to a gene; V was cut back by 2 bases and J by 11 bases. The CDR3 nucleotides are TGTGCCTGGAGTTGGACTAGCGGGGGTGAGCTGTTTTTT. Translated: CAWSWTSGGELFF.

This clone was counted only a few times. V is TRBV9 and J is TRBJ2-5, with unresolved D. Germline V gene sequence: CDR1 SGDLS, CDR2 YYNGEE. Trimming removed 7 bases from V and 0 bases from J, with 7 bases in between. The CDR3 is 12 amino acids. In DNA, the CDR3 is TGTGCCAGCTCCGACTACCAAGAGACCCAGTACTTC. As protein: CASSDYQETQYF. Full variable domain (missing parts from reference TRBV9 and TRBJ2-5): DSGVTQTPKHLITATGQRVTLRCSPRSGDLSVYWYQQSLDQGLQFLIQYYNGEERAKGNILERFSAQQFPDLHSELNLSSLELGDSALYFCASSDYQETQYFGPGTRLLVL.

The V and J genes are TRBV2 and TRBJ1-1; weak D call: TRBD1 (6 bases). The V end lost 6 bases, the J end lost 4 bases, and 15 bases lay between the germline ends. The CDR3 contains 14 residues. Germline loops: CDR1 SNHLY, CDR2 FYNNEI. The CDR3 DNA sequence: TGTGCCAGCAGCCAGGGGCAGGGCTCCACTGAAGCTTTCTTT. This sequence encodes CASSQGQGSTEAFF.

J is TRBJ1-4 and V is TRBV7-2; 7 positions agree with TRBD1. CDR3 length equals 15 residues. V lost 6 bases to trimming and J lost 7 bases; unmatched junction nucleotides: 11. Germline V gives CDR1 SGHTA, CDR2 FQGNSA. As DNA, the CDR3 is TGTGCCAGCAGTCAGAACTCCGGGACAGCTGAAAAACTGTTTTTT. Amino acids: CASSQNSGTAEKLFF.

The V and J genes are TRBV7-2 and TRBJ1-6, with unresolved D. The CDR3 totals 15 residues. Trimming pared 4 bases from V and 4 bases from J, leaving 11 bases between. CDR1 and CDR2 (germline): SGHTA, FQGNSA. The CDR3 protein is CASSSPQLYNSPLHF. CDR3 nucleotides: TGTGCCAGCAGCTCCCCCCAACTGTATAATTCACCCCTCCACTTT.